Each of the 20 T cell receptor beta chains below was sequenced from the same sample in a study of human thymus T cells. Thymic material originated from resections removed in the course of corrective heart surgery. Generated by immunoSEQ multiplex PCR, the TCRdb table keeps only in-frame clones and is missing some. This sample yields 60,000 to 75,000 clones, of which 95% are seen a single time; about 0.03% belongs to the top ten. The sequenced sample was thymus tissue. Receptors were obtained from a girl less than two years old with a congenital heart defect but otherwise immunologically healthy.

The gene calls are TRBV4-3 and TRBJ1-1; no firm D call. The CDR3 has 13 residues. Deletions cut 2 bases from V and 14 bases from J, with 18 bases between. Germline V gene data show CDR1 as LGHNA and CDR2 as YSLEER. CDR3 protein: CASSQWLCQLKFF. In nucleotides, the CDR3 is TGCGCCAGCAGCCAATGGTTATGTCAGCTAAAATTCTTT.

The J gene is TRBJ2-1, the V gene TRBV30; 8 bases are a match to TRBD2. The ends lost 4 bases at V and 5 bases at J; junction bases unmatched: 7. CDR1 GTSNPN and CDR2 SVGIG come from the germline V gene (reference sequence). This CDR3 contains 14 residues. CDR3 in DNA: TGTGCCTGGAAGGAAAGCGGGAGTAACAATGAGCAGTTCTTC. The encoded protein is CAWKESGSNNEQFF.

The rearrangement joins TRBV29-1 to TRBJ2-7; D remains unclear. Trimming took off 4 bases at V and 2 bases at J, with 15 bases between the two ends. Germline CDR1 SQVTM, CDR2 ANQGSEA. The CDR3 has 14 residues. The CDR3 nucleotides read TGCAGCGTTGGTACGGGTACCCTCCCCTACGAGCAGTACTTC. This sequence encodes CSVGTGTLPYEQYF.

The gene calls are TRBV11-2 and TRBJ1-2, with D unclear. Germline CDR1 is SGHAT and CDR2 is FQNNGV. The V end lost 4 bases, the J end lost 0 bases, and 18 bases lay between the germline ends. The CDR3 spans 17 residues. The CDR3 here is CASSSHEGKATNYGYTF. DNA of the CDR3: TGTGCCAGCAGCTCCCATGAAGGGAAGGCAACTAACTATGGCTACACCTTC.

The rearrangement joins TRBV7-9 to TRBJ2-1; D perhaps matches TRBD1 (6 bases). The germline gives CDR1 SEHNR, CDR2 FQNEAQ (reference sequence). The CDR3 loop spans 16 amino acids. Trimming removed 9 bases at V and 5 bases at J, with 23 bases between. The CDR3 DNA reads as TGTGCCAGTGGGGGACCCATTAGGACAGTCAACAATGAGCAGTTCTTC. It encodes CASGGPIRTVNNEQFF.

This chain joins TRBV19 and TRBJ1-4; D is unclear. The CDR3 is made up of 15 amino acids. Looked up from germline, CDR1 is LNHDA and CDR2 is SQIVND (reference sequence). The germline V and J ends were trimmed by 7 bases and 4 bases, with 16 bases remaining between them. The CDR3 region is CASTTRGRHNEKLFF. The DNA of the CDR3 is TGTGCCAGTACCACCAGAGGACGGCATAATGAAAAACTGTTTTTT.

Notes on this clone: This specimen includes other DNA sequences encoding the same CDR3. The rearrangement uses TRBV18 and TRBJ1-2; D perhaps matches TRBD1 (5 bases). V was pared by 6 bases and J by 4 bases, with 15 bases between. The CDR3 contains 14 residues. Germline values: CDR1 KGHSH, CDR2 LQKENI. CDR3 nucleotide sequence: TGTGCCAGCTCCCCGGCAGGGCAGGGCTATGGCTACACCTTC. It specifies CASSPAGQGYGYTF.

The rearrangement uses TRBV11-2 and TRBJ2-2, with TRBD2 matching 11 bases. Losses at the gene ends were 1 base for V and 2 bases for J; bases not matched to a gene: 9. CDR3 length equals 19 residues. Germline CDR1 and CDR2: SGHAT and FQNNGV. CDR3 nucleotides: TGTGCCAGCAGCTTAGGGTCTAGCGGGAGGAAGGGCAACACCGGGGAGCTGTTTTTT. This codes for CASSLGSSGRKGNTGELFF.

This clone was seen a handful of times. The chain couples TRBV2 to TRBJ1-4, with no clear D. Per the germline V gene, CDR1 is SNHLY and CDR2 is FYNNEI. The CDR3 length is 14 residues. V was pared by 6 bases and J by 5 bases, with 13 bases between. The CDR3 DNA follows: TGTGCCAGCAGGGGTTCAGGCCCAAATGAAAAACTGTTTTTT. This gives the protein CASRGSGPNEKLFF.

This rearrangement joins TRBV19 to TRBJ1-1, with a weak D call TRBD1 (6 bases). The length of the CDR3 is 13 residues. Germline CDR1 reads LNHDA; CDR2 reads SQIVND (reference sequence). V shed 4 bases and J shed 5 bases, with 11 bases lying between them. The DNA for the CDR3 is TGTGCCAGTAGTAAGCGAGGGGGGACTGAAGCTTTCTTT. Residues: CASSKRGGTEAFF.

The chain carries TRBV27 and TRBJ2-3; TRBD2 aligns across 11 bases. Per the germline V gene, CDR1 is MNHEY and CDR2 is SMNVEV (reference sequence). The CDR3 consists of 19 residues. J was trimmed by 6 bases and V by 4 bases; bases with no gene match: 18. CDR3 protein: CASSCLRSPTSGKVDTQYF. The CDR3 DNA reads as TGTGCCAGCAGTTGCTTACGCTCCCCGACTAGCGGGAAAGTGGATACGCAGTATTTT.

The CDR3 DNA is TGTGCCAGCAGCCCGCGACTTTCACAGGGGACAGATACGCAGTATTTT. Its translation: CASSPRLSQGTDTQYF. The chain joins TRBV7-6 to TRBJ2-3; 7 nucleotides match TRBD1. V shed 5 bases, J shed 3 bases, and the junction held 11 bases outside the gene matches. This CDR3 region has 16 residues. CDR1 is SGHVS and CDR2 is FNYEAQ in the germline V gene.

The chain employs TRBV19 and TRBJ2-7; possibly TRBD2 for D (7 bases). The length of the CDR3 is 16 residues. Deletions cut 3 bases from V and 0 bases from J, with 15 bases between. CDR1 and CDR2 (germline): LNHDA, SQIVND (reference sequence). As DNA, the CDR3 is TGTGCCAGTAGTATTCGGGGGGACAAAGCCTCCTACGAGCAGTACTTC. Translation gives CASSIRGDKASYEQYF.

J is TRBJ1-5 and V is TRBV7-8, with D possibly being TRBD1 (6 bases). CDR1 SGHVS and CDR2 FQNEAQ come from the germline V gene. This CDR3 has 15 residues. The ends were cut back, 5 bases at V and 3 bases at J, with 14 bases in the middle. CDR3 sequence (DNA): TGTGCCAGCAGCCGCTACAGGGCCCCCAATCAGCCCCAGCATTTT. Residues: CASSRYRAPNQPQHF.

V gene TRBV28 combines with J gene TRBJ1-5, with a weak D call TRBD1 (5 bases). The CDR3 extends over 16 amino acids. Trimming took off 0 bases at V and 7 bases at J, with 16 bases between the two ends. The V gene's germline CDR1 is MDHEN and CDR2 SYDVKM. CDR3 nucleotides: TGTGCCAGCAGTTTATGGTACCTCAGGGAGGGCCAGCCCCAGCATTTT. Translation: CASSLWYLREGQPQHF.

This sequence joins TRBV2 and TRBJ2-3; TRBD2 matches 8 bases. Germline CDR1 and CDR2: SNHLY and FYNNEI. V dropped 2 bases and J dropped 1; count of bases not matched to a gene: 8. CDR3 length: 17 residues. CDR3 in DNA: TGTGCCAGCAGTGAAACCCAGCTAGCGGGTGGCACAGATACGCAGTATTTT. It encodes CASSETQLAGGTDTQYF.

The chain employs TRBV7-2 and TRBJ1-5; 7 bases map to TRBD1. Per germline, CDR1 SGHTA and CDR2 FQGNSA. This CDR3 spans 19 amino acids. Unmatched junction bases numbered 17, after V lost 5 bases and J lost 1 base. Written as DNA, the CDR3 is TGTGCCAGCAGCCCGGGGACAGACCTCGGGGGTATAAGCAATCAGCCCCAGCATTTT. As protein: CASSPGTDLGGISNQPQHF.

The gene calls are TRBV28 and TRBJ2-1; D possibly uses TRBD1 or TRBD2 (5 bases each). Germline V gene lookup returns CDR1 MDHEN and CDR2 SYDVKM. The CDR3 runs to 15 residues. V shed 6 bases and J shed 7 bases, with 19 bases lying between them. CDR3 DNA: TGTGCCAGCAGGGGACCGGGGATGGGAAAGAATGAGCAGTTCTTC. It specifies CASRGPGMGKNEQFF.

The chain combines TRBV18 with TRBJ2-7; tentatively, D is TRBD2 (6 bases). Trimming took off 2 bases at V and 4 bases at J, with 6 bases between the two ends. Germline assignment: CDR1 KGHSH and CDR2 LQKENI. The CDR3 is 12 amino acids. Here the CDR3 reads CASSPGGYEQYF. CDR3 DNA sequence: TGTGCCAGCTCACCAGGGGGGTACGAGCAGTACTTC.

V gene TRBV9 combines with J gene TRBJ2-3; D gene unclear. The V and J ends lost 4 bases and 7 bases respectively, with 19 bases between them. Per germline, CDR1 SGDLS and CDR2 YYNGEE. The CDR3 sequence is 15 residues long. CDR3 amino acids: CASSPRPTLLNTQYF. Written as DNA, the CDR3 is TGTGCCAGCAGCCCCCGCCCCACCCTCCTAAATACGCAGTATTTT.